This TCR beta chain emerged from a study of blood T cells in healthy people across ages. Study-wide background: About one barcoded beta molecule per two T cells was captured by template switching. Study outcomes and limitations: Per million T cells, the diversity of TCR beta decreased roughly linearly as age advanced. Not knowing donor CMV status may have confounded expanded clonotype changes.

Caucasian individuals from Russia who were healthy and aged roughly 6 to 95 acted as donors. A few counts support this clonotype. The antigen is not known. A second PCR, run for about 6 to 11 cycles, used a sample-barcoded 5' primer plus a J-beta primer mix. TCRdb re-analysed the 5' RACE reads in MiXCR, keeping a single row per CDR3 protein. The table lists some 1,500,000 distinct CDR3 sequences, about 42% of them singletons. V lost 0 bases to trimming and J lost 5 bases; unmatched junction nucleotides: 11. This CDR3 comprises 18 residues. The germline V gene has CDR1 LGHNA and CDR2 YNFKEQ. This receptor was taken from a young woman in good health. The sample consisted of blood. This chain joins TRBV4-2 and TRBJ2-3; 10 nucleotides match TRBD2. The CDR3 is CASSQDEWTSGPGDTQYF. CDR3 nucleotide sequence: TGTGCCAGCAGCCAAGATGAATGGACTAGCGGCCCTGGAGATACGCAGTATTTT.